The text below deals with one TCR beta chain. Its specificity is unknown. This sample was included in a study of T cell repertoires in cytomegalovirus infection. Across the study: Epitope selection comprised recently identified HLA-C-restricted CMV epitopes and well-studied HLA-B-restricted CMV epitopes. Public TCR beta signature analysis indicated the presence of both CMV infection and matching HLA type. The study's findings and limits: It was HLA-C-restricted CMV-specific TCR beta clonotypes that dominated the response ex vivo.

This CDR3 is built from 14 residues. V shed 3 bases and J 4 bases; nucleotides not matched to a gene: 3. In TCRdb, the reads were re-called with MiXCR into one record per CDR3 protein. Of around 120,000 distinct CDR3 sequences listed, roughly 39% are singletons. The chain carries TRBV12-3 or TRBV12-4 and TRBJ2-3, with TRBD2 matching 8 bases. This TCR derives from a human donor in good health (CMV status not recorded). Some clones in this sample may be carry-over from other donors' samples. The sample was CD8+ T cells from cultured PBMCs, taken from culture after CMV antigen stimulation. Here the CDR3 reads CASSFGGGSDTQYF. CDR3 bases: TGTGCCAGCAGTTTCGGGGGGGGTTCAGATACGCAGTATTTT.